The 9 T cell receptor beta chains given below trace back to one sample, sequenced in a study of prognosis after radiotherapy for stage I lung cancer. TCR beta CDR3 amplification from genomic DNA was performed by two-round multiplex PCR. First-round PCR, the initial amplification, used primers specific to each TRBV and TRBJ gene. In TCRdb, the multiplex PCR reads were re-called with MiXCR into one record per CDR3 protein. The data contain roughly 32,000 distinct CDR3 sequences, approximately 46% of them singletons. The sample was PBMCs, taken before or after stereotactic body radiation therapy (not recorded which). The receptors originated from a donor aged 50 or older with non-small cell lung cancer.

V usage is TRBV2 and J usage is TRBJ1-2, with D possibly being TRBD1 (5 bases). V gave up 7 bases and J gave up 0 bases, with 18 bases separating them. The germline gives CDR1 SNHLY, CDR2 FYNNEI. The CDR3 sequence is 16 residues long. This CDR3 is CASNHPGDGTNYGYTF. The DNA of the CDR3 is TGTGCCAGCAATCACCCTGGGGACGGCACTAACTATGGCTACACCTTC.

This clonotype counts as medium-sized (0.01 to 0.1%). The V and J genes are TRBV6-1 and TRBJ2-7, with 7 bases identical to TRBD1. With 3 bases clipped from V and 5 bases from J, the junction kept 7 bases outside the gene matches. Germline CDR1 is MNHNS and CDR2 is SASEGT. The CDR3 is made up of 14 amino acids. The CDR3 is CASSDPGQRDEQYF. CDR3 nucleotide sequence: TGTGCCAGCAGTGATCCGGGACAGAGAGACGAGCAGTACTTC.

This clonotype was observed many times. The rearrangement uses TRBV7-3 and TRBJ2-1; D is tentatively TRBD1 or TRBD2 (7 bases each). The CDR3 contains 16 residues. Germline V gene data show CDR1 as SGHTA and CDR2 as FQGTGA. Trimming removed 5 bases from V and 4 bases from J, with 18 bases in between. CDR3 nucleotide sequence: TGTGCCAGCAGCCCGCAAGCGGGACAGCCTTACAATGAGCAGTTCTTC. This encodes CASSPQAGQPYNEQFF. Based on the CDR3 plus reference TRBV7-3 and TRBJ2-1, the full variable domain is GAGVSQTPSNKVTEKGKYVELRCDPISGHTALYWYRQSLGQGPEFLIYFQGTGAADDSGLPNDRFFAVRPEGSVSTLKIQRTERGDSAVYLCASSPQAGQPYNEQFFGPGTRLTVL.

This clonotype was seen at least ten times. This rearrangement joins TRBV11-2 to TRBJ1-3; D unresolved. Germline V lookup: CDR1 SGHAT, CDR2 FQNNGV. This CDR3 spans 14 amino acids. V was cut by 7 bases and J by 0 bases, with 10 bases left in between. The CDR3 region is CASTRTGSGNTIYF. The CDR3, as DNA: TGTGCCAGCACCCGGACGGGCTCTGGAAACACCATATATTTT. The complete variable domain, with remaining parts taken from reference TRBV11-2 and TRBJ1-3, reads EAGVAQSPRYKIIEKRQSVAFWCNPISGHATLYWYQQILGQGPKLLIQFQNNGVVDDSQLPKDRFSAERLKGVDSTLKIQPAKLEDSAVYLCASTRTGSGNTIYFGEGSWLTVV.

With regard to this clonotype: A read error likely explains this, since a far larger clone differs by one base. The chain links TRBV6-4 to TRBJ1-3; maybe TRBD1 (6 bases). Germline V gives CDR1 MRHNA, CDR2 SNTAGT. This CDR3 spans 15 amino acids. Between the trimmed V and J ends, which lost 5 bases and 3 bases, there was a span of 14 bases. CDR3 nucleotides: TGTGCCAGCAGTCCAGACAGGTCCAGTGGAAACACCATATATTTT. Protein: CASSPDRSSGNTIYF.

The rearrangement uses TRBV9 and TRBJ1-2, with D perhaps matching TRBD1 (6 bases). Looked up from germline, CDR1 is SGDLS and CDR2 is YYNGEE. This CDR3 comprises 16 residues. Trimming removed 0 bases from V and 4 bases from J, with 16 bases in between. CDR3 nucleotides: TGTGCCAGCAGCGTAGTCGGGGGGGGGCCGACCTATGGCTACACCTTC. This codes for CASSVVGGGPTYGYTF.

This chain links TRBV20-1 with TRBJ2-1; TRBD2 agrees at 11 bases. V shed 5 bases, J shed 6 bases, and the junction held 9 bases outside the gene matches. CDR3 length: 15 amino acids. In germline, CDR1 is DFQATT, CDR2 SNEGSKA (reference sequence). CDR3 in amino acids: CSAPKTSGISNEQFF. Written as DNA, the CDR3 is TGCAGTGCTCCTAAGACTAGCGGGATTAGCAATGAGCAGTTCTTC.

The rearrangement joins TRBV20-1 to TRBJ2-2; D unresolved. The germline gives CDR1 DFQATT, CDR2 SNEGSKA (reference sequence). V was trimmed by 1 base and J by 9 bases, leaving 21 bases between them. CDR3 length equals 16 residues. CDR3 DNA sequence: TGCAGTGCTAGAGCCAGGCTACGCGCTGGAAAAAGGGAGCTGTTTTTT. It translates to CSARARLRAGKRELFF.

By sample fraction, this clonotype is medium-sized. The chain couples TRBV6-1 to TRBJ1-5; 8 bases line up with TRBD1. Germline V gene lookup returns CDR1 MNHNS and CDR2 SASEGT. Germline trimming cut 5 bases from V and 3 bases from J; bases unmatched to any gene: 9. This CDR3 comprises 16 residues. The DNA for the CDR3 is TGTGCCAGCAGTACCAGGGGGCGAGGCGACAATCAGCCCCAGCATTTT. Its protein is CASSTRGRGDNQPQHF.